This entry lists 20 T cell receptor beta chains sequenced from one sample in a study of cytomegalovirus exposure and HLA in healthy donors. The study ran its PCR with 60 Vbeta and 13 Jbeta primers. Clones were read by immunoSEQ multiplex PCR, and TCRdb kept only the in-frame ones, dropping some. The sample yields 160,000 or so clones, roughly 78% seen once. Sequenced material: PBMCs. The receptors derive from a woman aged 40 to 50 in good health and CMV-seronegative.

The V and J genes are TRBV9 and TRBJ2-5, with D tentatively TRBD2 (5 bases). The better agreement between TRBJ2-7 and the DNA end casts doubt on the J call. This CDR3 is 13 amino acids long. Germline-derived CDR1 and CDR2 are SGDLS and YYNGEE. This CDR3 reads CASSTGTLYEQYF. In nucleotides, the CDR3 is TGTGCCAGCAGCACGGGAACCCTCTACGAGCAGTACTTC.

The rearrangement uses TRBV18 and TRBJ1-2; the D is unclear. The CDR3 is made up of 15 amino acids. Between the trimmed V and J ends, which lost 3 bases and 3 bases, there was a span of 14 bases. Germline lookup yields CDR1 KGHSH and CDR2 LQKENI. The CDR3 nucleotides are TGTGCCAGCTCACCCTGGCAGGTGGAAGACTATGGCTACACCTTC. Protein sequence: CASSPWQVEDYGYTF.

V usage is TRBV30 and J usage is TRBJ1-2; D may be TRBD1 (5 bases). V dropped 1 base and J dropped 7 bases, with 13 bases sitting between them. Germline values: CDR1 GTSNPN, CDR2 SVGIG (reference sequence). The CDR3 sequence is 13 residues long. CDR3 sequence reads: CAWSAGNFIGYTF. The CDR3 region has the DNA TGTGCCTGGAGTGCAGGGAACTTTATTGGCTACACCTTC.

The chain recombines TRBV6-1 with TRBJ2-1; tentatively, D is TRBD1 (5 bases). Trimming left V 6 bases short and J 0 bases short, with 12 bases between. Germline CDR1 reads MNHNS; CDR2 reads SASEGT. The CDR3 has 15 amino acids. CDR3 protein: CASSLREGSYNEQFF. As DNA, the CDR3 is TGTGCCAGCAGCCTCAGGGAAGGCTCCTACAATGAGCAGTTCTTC.

The chain links TRBV11-2 to TRBJ1-2; D possibly corresponds to TRBD1 (5 bases). Deletions cut 1 base from V and 8 bases from J, with 20 bases between. The CDR3 sequence is 16 residues long. From germline, CDR1 is SGHAT and CDR2 FQNNGV. This chain's CDR3 is CASSLALSGGGYGYTF. DNA for the CDR3: TGTGCCAGCAGCTTAGCCCTCTCGGGGGGGGGATACGGCTACACCTTC. Filled out from reference TRBV11-2 and TRBJ1-2, the complete variable domain reads EAGVAQSPRYKIIEKRQSVAFWCNPISGHATLYWYQQILGQGPKLLIQFQNNGVVDDSQLPKDRFSAERLKGVDSTLKIQPAKLEDSAVYLCASSLALSGGGYGYTFGSGTRLTVV.

This rearrangement joins TRBV7-9 to TRBJ2-1; the match to TRBD1 covers 11 bases. The CDR3 is made up of 14 amino acids. Germline V CDR1 and CDR2: SEHNR, FQNEAQ (reference sequence). With 5 bases clipped from V and 4 bases from J, the junction kept 1 base outside the gene matches. The CDR3 here is CASSRDRGYNEQFF. CDR3 nucleotides: TGTGCCAGCAGCAGGGACAGGGGGTACAATGAGCAGTTCTTC.

This sequence joins TRBV29-1 and TRBJ1-3; a possible D gene is TRBD1 (5 bases). The V end was cut by 1 base, the J end by 4 bases, with 8 bases between. Per germline, CDR1 SQVTM and CDR2 ANQGSEA. This CDR3 is built from 13 residues. CDR3 loop: CSVEVPGGNTIYF. The CDR3 nucleotides are TGCAGCGTTGAAGTCCCAGGGGGAAACACCATATATTTT.

The rearrangement links TRBV5-1 to TRBJ2-7; the D gene is possibly TRBD1 (5 bases). V lost 5 bases to trimming and J lost 2 bases, with 14 bases between them. Germline V gene lookup returns CDR1 SGHRS and CDR2 YFSETQ. CDR3 length: 14 amino acids. Here the CDR3 reads CASRPGLPPYEQYF. CDR3 nucleotides: TGCGCCAGCAGGCCAGGGCTCCCACCCTACGAGCAGTACTTC.

This chain uses TRBV4-1 with TRBJ2-7; 7 bases match TRBD1. Germline V gene lookup returns CDR1 MGHRA and CDR2 YSYEKL. Unmatched junction bases numbered 21, after V lost 4 bases and J lost 3 bases. The CDR3 has 19 residues. CDR3 bases: TGCGCCAGCAGCCGTTCGGCGTCTGAGGGGACAGTGCAATTCTACGAGCAGTACTTC. Amino acids: CASSRSASEGTVQFYEQYF.

The J gene is TRBJ2-5, the V gene TRBV5-6, with a weak D call TRBD2 (5 bases). V dropped 2 bases and J dropped 5 bases, with 19 bases sitting between them. Looked up from germline, CDR1 is SGHDT and CDR2 is YYEEEE. The CDR3 consists of 16 residues. CDR3 protein: CASSFGGGPQTETQYF. DNA of the CDR3: TGTGCCAGCAGCTTTGGCGGAGGTCCACAGACGGAGACCCAGTACTTC.

This chain connects TRBV25-1 to TRBJ2-7; TRBD2 is a possible D gene (5 bases). Trimming cost V 6 bases and J 3 bases, with 15 bases left between them. Germline lookup yields CDR1 MGHDK and CDR2 SYGVNS. The CDR3 contains 14 residues. In nucleotides, the CDR3 is TGTGCCAGCAGCCCAGGCGGGCGGATCTACGAGCAGTACTTC. Translating gives CASSPGGRIYEQYF.

This clone was seen a handful of times. V gene TRBV30 combines with J gene TRBJ1-1, with 7 nucleotides matching TRBD1. Germline V CDR1 and CDR2: GTSNPN, SVGIG (reference sequence). The CDR3 length is 16 residues. V was pared by 4 bases and J by 3 bases, with 14 bases of the junction left unmatched. CDR3 amino acids: CAWTRGGAVPDTEAFF. Written as DNA, the CDR3 is TGTGCCTGGACCCGAGGGGGCGCGGTCCCGGACACTGAAGCTTTCTTT.

This clone showed up just once. The V call is TRBV2, the J call TRBJ2-7, with 14 bases aligning to TRBD2. Per germline, CDR1 SNHLY and CDR2 FYNNEI. The ends lost 6 bases at V and 7 bases at J; junction bases unmatched: 8. The CDR3 covers 15 residues. The CDR3 bases are TGTGCCAGCAGGCCCGGGACTAGCGGGGGCCGGGAGCAGTACTTC. This encodes CASRPGTSGGREQYF.

The chain recombines TRBV29-1 with TRBJ1-1; 7 bases line up with TRBD1. V lost 3 bases, J lost 4 bases, and 8 bases stayed unmatched. This CDR3 region has 14 residues. The germline V gene has CDR1 SQVTM and CDR2 ANQGSEA. Written as DNA, the CDR3 is TGCAGCGTTGAGCGGACAGGTCTTCTCACTGAAGCTTTCTTT. Its translation: CSVERTGLLTEAFF.

The CDR3 reads CASSPGGTGGEKLFF. CDR3 nucleotide sequence: TGTGCCAGCAGCCCGGGAGGGACGGGTGGTGAAAAACTGTTTTTT. V gene TRBV7-2 combines with J gene TRBJ1-4, with D possibly TRBD1 on 5 matching bases. This CDR3 has 15 residues. Deletions cut 5 bases from V and 7 bases from J, with 17 bases between. Germline lookup yields CDR1 SGHTA and CDR2 FQGNSA.

This clone is a singleton in its sample. J is TRBJ1-1 and V is TRBV14, with 7 bases fitting TRBD1. The trim removed 4 bases at V and 9 bases at J, leaving 11 bases unmatched. This CDR3 is 14 amino acids long. Looked up from germline, CDR1 is SGHDN and CDR2 is FVKESK. The CDR3 nucleotides are TGTGCCAGCAGCCTTGGGGGTGACAGGGCCCAAGCTTTCTTT. Translating gives CASSLGGDRAQAFF.

The rearrangement links TRBV7-9 to TRBJ1-2; possible D gene TRBD1, 5 bases. The length of the CDR3 is 15 residues. The V end lost 5 bases, the J end lost 4 bases, and 17 bases lay between the germline ends. CDR1 is SEHNR, CDR2 FQNEAQ, per germline (reference sequence). CDR3 loop: CASSLQVEGTYGYTF. The CDR3 DNA reads TGTGCCAGCAGCCTACAGGTGGAGGGGACCTATGGCTACACCTTC. The full variable domain, with the rest looked up from reference TRBV7-9 and TRBJ1-2, is DTGVSQNPRHKITKRGQNVTFRCDPISEHNRLYWYRQTLGQGPEFLTYFQNEAQLEKSRLLSDRFSAERPKGSFSTLEIQRTEQGDSAMYLCASSLQVEGTYGYTFGSGTRLTVV.

This clone was observed at least ten times. Written as DNA, the CDR3 is TGTGCCAGCAGTGTTAGGGAGGGCTATGGCTACACCTTC. This gives the protein CASSVREGYGYTF. The chain recombines TRBV27 with TRBJ1-2, with D unclear. Per germline, CDR1 MNHEY and CDR2 SMNVEV (reference sequence). This CDR3 has 13 residues. Trimming took 5 bases from V and 4 from J, leaving 11 bases between them.

This chain links TRBV5-1 with TRBJ1-2, with D perhaps TRBD1 (5 bases). Germline V gene sequence: CDR1 SGHRS, CDR2 YFSETQ. V was trimmed by 4 bases and J by 8 bases, leaving 15 bases between them. This CDR3 is 13 amino acids long. CDR3 nucleotides: TGCGCCAGCAGCCACTCAGGGAAGGGAGGCTACACCTTC. It is translated as CASSHSGKGGYTF.

The V call is TRBV7-2, the J call TRBJ1-2; possibly TRBD1 for D (5 bases). This CDR3 contains 13 residues. V lost 5 bases to trimming and J lost 8 bases, with 15 bases between them. CDR1 and CDR2 (germline): SGHTA, FQGNSA. For the CDR3, the DNA is TGTGCCAGCAGCCCAAGGGCAGGGAGGGGCTACACCTTC. Residues: CASSPRAGRGYTF.